These 17 T cell receptor beta chains were all obtained from the same sample, sequenced in a study of graft-versus-host responses after intestinal transplantation. Their antigen targets remain unknown. Clones were read by immunoSEQ multiplex PCR, and TCRdb kept only the in-frame ones, dropping some. The sample includes about 39,000 clones, roughly 95% of them seen just once. Sequenced material: unstimulated CD8+ T cells sorted from spleen or lymph node cells, taken before transplant. These receptors were collected from a human donor who was the organ donor for an intestinal transplant.

The V call is TRBV4-3, the J call TRBJ1-1; tentative D call: TRBD1 (6 bases). Germline V gives CDR1 LGHNA, CDR2 YSLEER. The CDR3 consists of 15 residues. V lost 0 bases to trimming and J lost 3 bases, with 11 bases between them. The CDR3 reads CASSQEDRPDTEAFF. Written as DNA, the CDR3 is TGCGCCAGCAGCCAAGAAGACAGGCCAGACACTGAAGCTTTCTTT.

The chain is built from TRBV4-2 and TRBJ1-2; D might be TRBD1 (6 bases). The germline V gene has CDR1 LGHNA and CDR2 YNFKEQ. Trimming removed 3 bases at V and 7 bases at J, with 12 bases between. This CDR3 is built from 13 residues. CDR3 amino acids: CASSQEGGLGYTF. CDR3 bases: TGTGCCAGCAGCCAGGAAGGGGGGCTTGGCTACACCTTC.

The chain has TRBV7-9 and TRBJ1-1; 7 bases match TRBD1. The CDR3 sequence is 13 residues long. Germline lookup yields CDR1 SEHNR and CDR2 FQNEAQ (reference sequence). Unmatched junction bases numbered 8, after V lost 5 bases and J lost 8 bases. CDR3 DNA sequence: TGTGCCAGCAGCGGCGACAGGGTACGCGAAGCTTTCTTT. This gives the protein CASSGDRVREAFF.

Worth noting for this clone: This sample also contains other DNA sequences that code for the same CDR3. V and J are TRBV6-5 and TRBJ1-1, with 8 positions matching TRBD1. CDR3 size: 13 residues. Losses at the gene ends were 4 bases for V and 5 bases for J; bases not matched to a gene: 3. In germline, CDR1 is MNHEY, CDR2 SVGAGI. The DNA of the CDR3 is TGTGCCAGCAGTTGGACAGGGAATACTGAAGCTTTCTTT. Amino acid sequence: CASSWTGNTEAFF.

The CDR3: CASSYGLAGNEQFF. Here the CDR3 DNA reads TGTGCCAGCAGTTATGGCCTAGCGGGCAATGAGCAGTTCTTC. The V call is TRBV6-5, the J call TRBJ2-1; 8 positions agree with TRBD2. The trim removed 3 bases at V and 6 bases at J, leaving 4 bases unmatched. Germline lookup yields CDR1 MNHEY and CDR2 SVGAGI. CDR3 length: 14 amino acids.

The chain combines TRBV9 with TRBJ2-1, with a possible D match to TRBD1 (7 bases). Germline CDR1 and CDR2: SGDLS and YYNGEE. The CDR3 consists of 15 residues. V lost 2 bases and J lost 5, with 14 bases in between. CDR3 residues: CASSVQGGHNNEQFF. CDR3 sequence (DNA): TGTGCCAGCAGCGTCCAGGGGGGCCATAACAATGAGCAGTTCTTC.

The V call is TRBV28, the J call TRBJ2-7; no firm D call. V lost 3 bases and J lost 4, with 7 bases in between. Germline V gene sequence: CDR1 MDHEN, CDR2 SYDVKM. The CDR3 is 12 amino acids. The CDR3 DNA is TGTGCCAGCAGTTTCCGTACTTACGAGCAGTACTTC. It is translated as CASSFRTYEQYF.

This sequence joins TRBV7-9 and TRBJ2-3; TRBD1 agrees at 10 bases. The germline gives CDR1 SEHNR, CDR2 FQNEAQ (reference sequence). V shed 5 bases, J shed 4 bases, and the junction held 6 bases outside the gene matches. CDR3 length: 15 amino acids. In nucleotides, the CDR3 is TGTGCCAGCAGCGTGCGACAGGGGGCCTCAGATACGCAGTATTTT. It encodes CASSVRQGASDTQYF.

The genes are TRBV5-1 and TRBJ2-7, with 11 bases that match TRBD2. CDR1 and CDR2 from the germline V gene are SGHRS and YFSETQ. V was clipped by 4 bases and J by 2 bases; unmatched bases: 11. The CDR3 runs to 17 residues. The CDR3 region is CASSLSSIAGGTYEQYF. CDR3 sequence (DNA): TGCGCCAGCAGCCTAAGTTCGATAGCGGGGGGGACCTACGAGCAGTACTTC.

The chain recombines TRBV13 with TRBJ2-1; D ambiguous. V gave up 6 bases and J gave up 4 bases, with 4 bases separating them. CDR1 and CDR2 from the germline V gene are PRHDT and FYEKMQ (reference sequence). CDR3 length: 11 amino acids. DNA for the CDR3: TGTGCCAGCAGTTTATACAATGAGCAGTTCTTC. Residues: CASSLYNEQFF.

This clone was found once. The chain joins TRBV9 to TRBJ2-7, with D perhaps matching TRBD2 (6 bases). The V end was cut by 0 bases, the J end by 3 bases, with 10 bases between. This CDR3 is built from 14 residues. Germline V gene data show CDR1 as SGDLS and CDR2 as YYNGEE. Written as DNA, the CDR3 is TGTGCCAGCAGCGTAGCCGGGGGTTACTACGAGCAGTACTTC. This translates into CASSVAGGYYEQYF.

Remarks on this clone: Other DNA sequences from this sample encode an identical CDR3 as well. V gene TRBV4-2 combines with J gene TRBJ2-1; 12 nucleotides line up with TRBD2. The CDR3 extends over 19 amino acids. Germline V lookup: CDR1 LGHNA, CDR2 YNFKEQ. V was clipped by 2 bases and J by 4 bases; unmatched bases: 12. This CDR3 is CASSQPPGLAGGQYNEQFF. In DNA form, the CDR3 reads TGTGCCAGCAGCCAACCACCGGGGCTAGCGGGGGGGCAGTACAATGAGCAGTTCTTC.

J is TRBJ1-2 and V is TRBV19, with unresolved D. The CDR3 totals 11 residues. The V end was cut by 1 base, the J end by 13 bases, with 10 bases between. Germline V gene lookup returns CDR1 LNHDA and CDR2 SQIVND (reference sequence). CDR3 protein: CASSIGGFFTF. The CDR3 bases are TGTGCCAGTAGTATAGGCGGGTTTTTCACCTTC.

The chain carries TRBV6-5 and TRBJ1-5; no reliable D call. Germline lookup yields CDR1 MNHEY and CDR2 SVGAGI. Trimming left V 0 bases short and J 0 bases short, with 9 bases between. This CDR3 spans 16 amino acids. CDR3 sequence reads: CASSYSGRYSNQPQHF. The CDR3 DNA follows: TGTGCCAGCAGTTACTCCGGCCGCTATAGCAATCAGCCCCAGCATTTT.

The chain has TRBV27 and TRBJ1-4, with TRBD1 identical over 10 bases. Germline V lookup: CDR1 MNHEY, CDR2 SMNVEV (reference sequence). This CDR3 has 15 residues. V shed 5 bases, J shed 8 bases, and the junction held 8 bases outside the gene matches. The CDR3 coding sequence is TGTGCCAGCAGTCCGTGGACAGGGGGTAGAGAAAAACTGTTTTTT. Residues: CASSPWTGGREKLFF.

CDR3 region: CASSLGLAAYEQYF. The CDR3 DNA follows: TGTGCCAGCAGCTTAGGTCTAGCTGCCTACGAGCAGTACTTC. The rearrangement links TRBV7-2 to TRBJ2-7, with D tentatively TRBD2 (5 bases). V gave up 1 base and J gave up 2 bases, with 9 bases separating them. Per germline, CDR1 SGHTA and CDR2 FQGNSA. The CDR3 covers 14 residues.

The gene calls are TRBV27 and TRBJ1-4, with 8 bases aligning to TRBD1. The V and J ends lost 6 bases and 5 bases, in that order; junction bases with no gene match: 2. This CDR3 region has 13 residues. CDR1 is MNHEY and CDR2 is SMNVEV in the germline V gene (reference sequence). CDR3 DNA: TGTGCCAGCAGGGACAGGGAAAATGAAAAACTGTTTTTT. Translation gives CASRDRENEKLFF.